This T cell receptor (beta chain) is drawn from a study of cytomegalovirus exposure and HLA in healthy donors. Study-wide context: Among the approximately 400 genotyped donors, about 81% were placed in the Caucasian-associated ancestry cluster.

60 Vbeta and 13 Jbeta primers were used in PCR. Clones were read by immunoSEQ multiplex PCR, and TCRdb kept only the in-frame ones, dropping some. The table lists tens of thousands of clones, approximately 86% of them singletons, with over 9.5% in the top ten. About this clone itself: Antigen specificity is unknown.

General study results and limits: A later analysis reported that several of the most significant clusters appeared to be linked to common viral pathogens, among them Epstein-Barr virus. A later analysis showed HLA-associated TCR beta chains outstripping equally common others in clonal expansion.

The sequenced material came from PBMCs. This receptor was obtained from a woman under 30 in good health and CMV-seropositive.

The CDR3 DNA reads TGTGCCAGCAGCCAAGCGGGGGGAGGGGAAAAACTGTTTTTT. Its protein product is CASSQAGGGEKLFF. The chain has TRBV4-2 and TRBJ1-4, with TRBD1 as a possible D gene (5 bases). CDR1 and CDR2 (germline): LGHNA, YNFKEQ. With 1 base removed from V and 8 bases from J, the gap between germline ends came to 11 bases. The CDR3 contains 14 residues.